One and the same sample provided the 21 T cell receptor beta chains below, sequenced in a study of metastatic and nonmetastatic thyroid tumors. Treatment of any kind had been given to no patient before thyroid surgery. MiXCR re-clonotyped the PCR reads for TCRdb. The sample includes over 15,000 clones, roughly a quarter of them seen just once. Sequenced: tumor tissue. The receptors were gathered from a male donor with papillary thyroid cancer or a benign thyroid nodule (not recorded which). Some clones in this sample may be carry-over from other donors' samples.

This clone has a count of ten or more. CDR3 nucleotides: TGTGCCAGCAGCCAAGATGGAGGCGACATAATGCAAGAGACCCAGTACTTC. This translates into CASSQDGGDIMQETQYF. The V gene is TRBV3-1, the J gene TRBJ2-5, with a tentative D call TRBD2 (5 bases). This CDR3 is 17 amino acids long. V was clipped by 0 bases and J by 2 bases, with 16 bases between them. Germline CDR1 and CDR2: LGHDT and YNNKEL (reference sequence).

This clone qualifies as medium-sized. The chain uses TRBV28 and TRBJ2-7, with TRBD2 matching over 15 bases. Germline V gives CDR1 MDHEN, CDR2 SYDVKM. The CDR3 totals 19 residues. Germline trimming cut 6 bases from V and 3 bases from J; bases unmatched to any gene: 15. The CDR3 reads CASSPTLVGTSGRIYEQYF. The DNA of the CDR3 is TGTGCCAGCAGCCCTACCCTGGTGGGGACTAGCGGGAGGATCTACGAGCAGTACTTC.

This clone rates as medium-sized. The chain joins TRBV6-2 or TRBV6-3 to TRBJ1-1; 12 nucleotides line up with TRBD1. This CDR3 has 17 amino acids. Per germline, CDR1 MNHEY and CDR2 SVGEGT. V lost 5 bases to trimming and J lost 4 bases; unmatched junction nucleotides: 11. CDR3 coding DNA: TGTGCCAGCAGTCCCCACGGGACAGGGGGCCAGGGCACTGAAGCTTTCTTT. Translated: CASSPHGTGGQGTEAFF.

This clone has only a few counts. The rearrangement joins TRBV6-1 to TRBJ1-2; 11 bases agree with TRBD1. The CDR3 has 15 amino acids. Germline trimming cut 6 bases from V and 4 bases from J; bases unmatched to any gene: 7. CDR1 is MNHNS and CDR2 is SASEGT in the germline V gene. The chain's CDR3 is CASRRGQGELYGYTF. CDR3 coding DNA: TGTGCCAGCAGGCGGGGACAGGGGGAACTCTATGGCTACACCTTC.

The table lists this clone with many counts. The chain has TRBV20-1 and TRBJ2-5; D is possibly TRBD2 (5 bases). Trimming stripped 2 bases from V and 1 base from J, with 11 bases between. Looked up from germline, CDR1 is DFQATT and CDR2 is SNEGSKA (reference sequence). The CDR3 consists of 14 residues. CDR3 nucleotides: TGCAGTGCTAGACCCCGGACTTTCCAAGAGACCCAGTACTTC. Amino acids: CSARPRTFQETQYF.

This clone was counted a few times. The chain links TRBV27 to TRBJ1-6, with 7 bases fitting TRBD1. Germline V gene data show CDR1 as MNHEY and CDR2 as SMNVEV (reference sequence). This CDR3 has 15 amino acids. The V and J ends lost 4 bases and 7 bases, in that order; junction bases with no gene match: 7. The CDR3 here is CASSSMGQKNSPLHF. The DNA of the CDR3 is TGTGCCAGCAGTTCGATGGGACAGAAAAATTCACCCCTCCACTTT.

The table lists this clone with a few counts. An end of the junction differs from the germline gene, which may be a read error. The J gene is TRBJ1-1, the V gene TRBV7-8, with D tentatively TRBD1 (5 bases). The CDR3 consists of 12 residues. Germline V gene lookup returns CDR1 SGHVS and CDR2 FQNEAQ. CDR3 loop: CASSRRVTEDFF. The DNA for the CDR3 is TGTGCCAGCAGCCGCAGGGTTACTGAAGATTTCTTT. Drawing the rest from reference TRBV7-8 and TRBJ1-1, the complete variable domain is GAGVSQSPRYKVAKRGQDVALRCDPISGHVSLFWYQQALGQGPEFLTYFQNEAQLDKSGLPSDRFFAERPEGSVSTLKIQRTQQEDSAVYLCASSRRVTEDFFGQGTRLTVV.

The chain joins TRBV30 to TRBJ1-4; TRBD1 matches 7 bases. V dropped 2 bases and J dropped 8; count of bases not matched to a gene: 11. Germline V gene sequence: CDR1 GTSNPN, CDR2 SVGIG (reference sequence). The CDR3 has 15 residues. The CDR3 loop reads CAWSSDRAGREKLFF. As DNA, the CDR3 is TGTGCCTGGAGTTCCGACAGGGCCGGGAGAGAAAAACTGTTTTTT.

The J gene is TRBJ2-7, the V gene TRBV11-2, with TRBD2 matching over 7 bases. V shed 6 bases, J shed 0 bases, and the junction held 8 bases outside the gene matches. Germline V gene data show CDR1 as SGHAT and CDR2 as FQNNGV. The CDR3 is 15 amino acids. The CDR3 region is CASSFTSASSYEQYV. The CDR3 DNA is TGTGCCAGCAGTTTTACTAGCGCGAGCTCCTACGAGCAGTACGTC.

By share, this clone counts as medium-sized (0.01 to 0.1%). The CDR3 sequence is CASSRGQQMAGELFF. The CDR3 DNA is TGTGCCAGCAGTAGGGGCCAGCAGATGGCCGGGGAGCTGTTTTTT. The chain employs TRBV6-1 and TRBJ2-2; tentative D call: TRBD1 (5 bases). Trimming left V 5 bases short and J 6 bases short, with 16 bases between. From germline, CDR1 is MNHNS and CDR2 SASEGT. The CDR3 extends over 15 amino acids.

This clone was counted between two and nine times. Germline and junction disagree at one end, which may indicate a read error. CDR3 bases: TGTGCCAGCAGTTACACTGGGCCCCTCTATAGCTACACCTTC. Translation: CASSYTGPLYSYTF. The V gene is TRBV6-2 or TRBV6-3, the J gene TRBJ1-2, with unresolved D. Germline CDR1 and CDR2: MNHEY and SVGEGT. The CDR3 runs to 14 residues.

This clone was counted ten times or more. The rearrangement links TRBV6-9 to TRBJ2-1, with 14 bases aligning to TRBD2. With V trimmed by 9 bases and J by 5 bases, 0 bases remained unmatched. Germline V gene data show CDR1 as MNHGY and CDR2 as SVAAGI. The CDR3 sequence is 13 residues long. CDR3 amino acids: CARGLAGDNEQFF. The CDR3 DNA reads as TGTGCCAGGGGACTAGCGGGGGACAATGAGCAGTTCTTC.

The CDR3 protein is CARTPGHANTGELFF. DNA for the CDR3: TGTGCCAGAACCCCGGGACACGCGAACACCGGGGAGCTGTTTTTT. The chain links TRBV6-1 to TRBJ2-2; possibly TRBD1 for D (6 bases). The CDR3 sequence is 15 residues long. Germline loops: CDR1 MNHNS, CDR2 SASEGT. The V end was cut by 9 bases, the J end by 0 bases, with 14 bases between.

This clone occurred many times. V gene TRBV7-9 combines with J gene TRBJ2-5; the D is unclear. Germline V gene data show CDR1 as SEHNR and CDR2 as FQNEAQ (reference sequence). This CDR3 has 11 residues. The ends were cut back, 5 bases at V and 5 bases at J, with 6 bases in the middle. This chain's CDR3 is CASSNGETQYF. CDR3 sequence (DNA): TGTGCCAGCAGCAACGGGGAGACCCAGTACTTC.

Ten or more counts support this clone. The V call is TRBV3-1, the J call TRBJ2-5; tentatively, D is TRBD1 (5 bases). Germline V gene lookup returns CDR1 LGHDT and CDR2 YNNKEL (reference sequence). V lost 1 base and J lost 4, with 7 bases in between. The CDR3 has 13 residues. The CDR3 loop reads CASSQVQGETQYF. The CDR3 DNA is TGTGCCAGCAGCCAAGTCCAGGGAGAGACCCAGTACTTC.

This clone was found many times. The chain employs TRBV6-1 and TRBJ2-4; D perhaps matches TRBD1 (7 bases). In germline, CDR1 is MNHNS, CDR2 SASEGT. The CDR3 has 16 amino acids. V lost 7 bases and J 2 bases, leaving 18 bases between the germline ends. The CDR3 coding sequence is TGTGCCAGCAAAGGAGGGGGCCTGTCGTCCAAAAACATTCAGTACTTC. Translating gives CASKGGGLSSKNIQYF.

V usage is TRBV11-2 and J usage is TRBJ2-5, with no clear D. This CDR3 has 13 amino acids. Germline loops: CDR1 SGHAT, CDR2 FQNNGV. V was clipped by 0 bases and J by 8 bases, with 10 bases between them. The CDR3 DNA is TGTGCCAGCAGCTTAGACCCCGGGCACACCCAGTACTTC. As protein: CASSLDPGHTQYF. The entire variable domain, with the rest obtained from reference TRBV11-2 and TRBJ2-5, is as follows: EAGVAQSPRYKIIEKRQSVAFWCNPISGHATLYWYQQILGQGPKLLIQFQNNGVVDDSQLPKDRFSAERLKGVDSTLKIQPAKLEDSAVYLCASSLDPGHTQYFGPGTRLLVL.

This chain uses TRBV6-2 or TRBV6-3 with TRBJ2-7; the match to TRBD1 covers 8 bases. The J segment lost 2 bases and the V segment lost 6 bases, leaving 15 bases of the junction unmatched. The CDR3 is made up of 17 amino acids. Germline CDR1 is MNHEY and CDR2 is SVGEGT. The CDR3, as DNA: TGTGCCAGCAGGACCGGGACAGGAAGGGTTACAACCTACGAGCAGTACTTC. Its translation: CASRTGTGRVTTYEQYF.

The chain joins TRBV5-1 to TRBJ2-2; maybe TRBD1 (5 bases). CDR1 and CDR2 from the germline V gene are SGHRS and YFSETQ. V shed 5 bases and J shed 0 bases, with 8 bases lying between them. The CDR3 totals 14 residues. This CDR3 is CASRTEANTGELFF. The CDR3 DNA sequence: TGCGCCAGCAGGACAGAGGCGAACACCGGGGAGCTGTTTTTT.

The chain links TRBV7-2 to TRBJ2-1; 11 bases fit TRBD2. This CDR3 comprises 18 residues. V dropped 0 bases and J dropped 4; count of bases not matched to a gene: 8. From germline, CDR1 is SGHTA and CDR2 FQGNSA. The DNA of the CDR3 is TGTGCCAGCAGCTTAGCCCCGAGAGCTAGCGGGGGGTACAATGAGCAGTTCTTC. Translating gives CASSLAPRASGGYNEQFF.

This clone was recorded many times. The gene calls are TRBV18 and TRBJ1-2; D not certain. Germline CDR1 is KGHSH and CDR2 is LQKENI. The CDR3 is 14 amino acids. With 0 bases removed from V and 7 bases from J, the gap between germline ends came to 12 bases. This CDR3 reads CASSPPERATGYTF. The CDR3 DNA reads TGTGCCAGCTCACCACCCGAAAGGGCCACTGGCTACACCTTC.